The clone carrying this T cell receptor (beta chain) turned up a few times. Its cognate antigen is unknown. The data were obtained in a study of radiotherapy plus CTLA-4 blockade in lung cancer. Study at large: Among enrolled patients, 15% to 20% responded and about 34% achieved disease control. Findings of the study overall: In blood, after radiotherapy plus ipilimumab, tumor-derived TCR clones expanded. Early shifts in blood T cell clones, with interferon-beta, reportedly predicted response best.

Clones were sequenced by immunoSEQ multiplex PCR, and TCRdb holds only the in-frame ones, with some missing. In the table there are around 20,000 clones, approximately 85% of which are singletons. Germline V gene sequence: CDR1 SGHAT, CDR2 FQDESV (reference sequence). V lost 1 base and J 3 bases, leaving 11 bases between the germline ends. The CDR3 length is 15 residues. The material sequenced was peripheral blood, taken from a patient treated with radiotherapy plus ipilimumab. The gene calls are TRBV11-1 and TRBJ2-3, with D perhaps TRBD2 (5 bases). The receptor comes from a human donor with non-small cell lung cancer whose response to radiotherapy plus ipilimumab could not be evaluated. CDR3 region: CASSLGSGDTDTQYF. In nucleotides, the CDR3 is TGTGCCAGCAGCTTAGGTTCCGGGGATACAGATACGCAGTATTTT.